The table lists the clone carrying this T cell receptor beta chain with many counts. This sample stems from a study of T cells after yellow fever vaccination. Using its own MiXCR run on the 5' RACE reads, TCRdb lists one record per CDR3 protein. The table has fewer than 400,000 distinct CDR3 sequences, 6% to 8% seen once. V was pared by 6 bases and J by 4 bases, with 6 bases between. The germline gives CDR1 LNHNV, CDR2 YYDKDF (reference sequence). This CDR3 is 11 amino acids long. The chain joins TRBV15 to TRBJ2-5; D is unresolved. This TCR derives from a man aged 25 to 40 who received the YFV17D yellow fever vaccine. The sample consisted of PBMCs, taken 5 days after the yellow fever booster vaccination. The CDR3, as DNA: TGTGCCACCAGGGGTCGAGAGACCCAGTACTTC. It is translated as CATRGRETQYF.